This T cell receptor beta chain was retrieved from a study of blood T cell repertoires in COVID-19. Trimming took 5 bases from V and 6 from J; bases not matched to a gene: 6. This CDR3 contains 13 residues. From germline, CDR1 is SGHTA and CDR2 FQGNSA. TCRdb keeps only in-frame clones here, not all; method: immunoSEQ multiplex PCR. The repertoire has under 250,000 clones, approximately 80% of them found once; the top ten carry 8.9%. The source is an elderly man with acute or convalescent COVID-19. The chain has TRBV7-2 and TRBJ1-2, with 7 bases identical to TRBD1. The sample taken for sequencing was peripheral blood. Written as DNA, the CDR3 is TGTGCCAGCAGCACAGGGGTATACGATGGCTACACCTTC. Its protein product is CASSTGVYDGYTF.